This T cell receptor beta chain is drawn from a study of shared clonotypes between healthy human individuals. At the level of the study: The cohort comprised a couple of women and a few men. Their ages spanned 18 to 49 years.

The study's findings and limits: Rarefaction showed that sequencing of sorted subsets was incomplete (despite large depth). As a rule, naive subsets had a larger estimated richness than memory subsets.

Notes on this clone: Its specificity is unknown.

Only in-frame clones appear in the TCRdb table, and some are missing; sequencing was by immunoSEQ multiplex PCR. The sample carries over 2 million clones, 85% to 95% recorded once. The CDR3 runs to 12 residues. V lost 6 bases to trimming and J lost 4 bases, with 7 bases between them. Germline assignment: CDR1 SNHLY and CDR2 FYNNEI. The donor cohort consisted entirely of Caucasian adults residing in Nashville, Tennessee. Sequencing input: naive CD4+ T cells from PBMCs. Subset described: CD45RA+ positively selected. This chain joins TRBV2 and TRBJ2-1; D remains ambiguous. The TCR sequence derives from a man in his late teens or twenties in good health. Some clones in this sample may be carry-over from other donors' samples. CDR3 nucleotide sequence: TGTGCCAGCAGGGTGGGTTACAATGAGCAGTTCTTC. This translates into CASRVGYNEQFF.